Shown below are 31 T cell receptor beta chains from a single sample sequenced in a study of monozygotic twins with inflammatory bowel disease. One entry per CDR3 protein, without DNA, is what TCRdb gives after re-calling the 5' RACE reads. The listing contains under 350,000 distinct CDR3 sequences. The source material was blood. The receptors here all came from a human donor with ulcerative colitis or Crohn's disease, or a healthy co-twin of an affected twin (not recorded which).

This chain joins TRBV11-2 and TRBJ2-7; TCRdb selects TRBD2, and the lack of DNA leaves this call unchecked. Looked up from germline, CDR1 is SGHAT and CDR2 is FQNNGV. This CDR3 comprises 18 residues. CDR3 sequence: CASRSQVFWAPSSYEQYF.

The chain links TRBV5-1 to TRBJ2-3; TCRdb proposes TRBD2, but this gene call is untestable without DNA. This CDR3 is built from 14 residues. Germline CDR1 SGHRS, CDR2 YFSETQ. CDR3 sequence reads: CASRSDSLRDTQYF.

The chain uses TRBV20-1 and TRBJ2-5. Germline CDR1 DFQATT, CDR2 SNEGSKA (reference sequence). The CDR3 length is 12 residues. CDR3 in amino acids: CSPGQVRETQYF.

CDR3 sequence: CSSRTSGRPVETQYF. V is TRBV20-1 and J is TRBJ2-5; as DNA is missing, the TRBD2 call by TCRdb cannot be tested. Germline-derived CDR1 and CDR2 are DFQATT and SNEGSKA (reference sequence). The CDR3 runs to 15 residues.

The chain carries TRBV6-5 and TRBJ2-7. The CDR3 extends over 15 amino acids. Per the germline V gene, CDR1 is MNHEY and CDR2 is SVGAGI. The CDR3 is CASRYSTDSSYEQYF.

This chain connects TRBV7-8 to TRBJ2-3; TCRdb names TRBD2, which stays unverified in the absence of DNA. This CDR3 comprises 18 residues. Germline V gives CDR1 SGHVS, CDR2 FQNEAQ. CDR3 region: CASSSYLGLAGGRGTQYF.

The chain employs TRBV7-8 and TRBJ2-6; TCRdb gives TRBD1 as the D gene, but with no DNA this cannot be confirmed. Per the germline V gene, CDR1 is SGHVS and CDR2 is FQNEAQ. CDR3 length: 18 residues. The CDR3 protein is CASSLAPESGAGANVLTF.

V gene TRBV12-3 or TRBV12-4 combines with J gene TRBJ2-7. The CDR3 runs 13 residues. CDR3 sequence reads: CASSLGRRNEQYF.

This chain uses TRBV12-3 or TRBV12-4 with TRBJ1-2; TCRdb reports TRBD1, a call that lacks DNA to check it against. CDR3 length equals 15 residues. The CDR3: CASSLTGQGNYGYTF.

The chain joins TRBV10-1 to TRBJ2-5; TCRdb selects TRBD1, and the lack of DNA leaves this call unchecked. This CDR3 contains 16 residues. Germline V gene lookup returns CDR1 WNHNN and CDR2 SYGVQD (reference sequence). The CDR3 here is CASSSTGATTQETQYF.

The chain recombines TRBV20-1 with TRBJ2-7; TCRdb outputs TRBD2, but without DNA this stays unchecked. There are 16 residues in the CDR3. Germline V gene data show CDR1 as DFQATT and CDR2 as SNEGSKA (reference sequence). The CDR3 reads CSATDVRAPSSYEQYF.

The chain uses TRBV18 and TRBJ2-4. CDR3 length: 13 residues. Germline assignment: CDR1 KGHSH and CDR2 LQKENI. The CDR3 here is CASSPVDKNVQYF.

The chain employs TRBV25-1 and TRBJ1-5; the TCRdb call, TRBD1, lacks DNA for checking. The CDR3 is made up of 14 amino acids. Germline loops: CDR1 MGHDK, CDR2 SYGVNS. The CDR3 sequence: CASRGQGRGQPQHF.

This rearrangement joins TRBV12-3 or TRBV12-4 to TRBJ1-5; the TCRdb call, TRBD1, lacks DNA for checking. The CDR3 extends over 16 amino acids. Here the CDR3 reads CASSLESTVSNQPQHF.

This chain links TRBV5-6 with TRBJ1-1; TCRdb's D call, TRBD1, is unchecked because there is no DNA. CDR3 length: 17 amino acids. The V gene's germline CDR1 is SGHDT and CDR2 YYEEEE. The CDR3 is CASSFPRGGAYDTEAFF. Supplemented by reference TRBV5-6 and TRBJ1-1, the full variable domain reads DAGVTQSPTHLIKTRGQQVTLRCSPKSGHDTVSWYQQALGQGPQFIFQYYEEEERQRGNFPDRFSGHQFPNYSSELNVNALLLGDSALYLCASSFPRGGAYDTEAFFGQGTRLTVV.

V usage is TRBV6-5 and J usage is TRBJ1-4. Germline lookup yields CDR1 MNHEY and CDR2 SVGAGI. The CDR3 is made up of 13 amino acids. The CDR3 is CASSHVPNEKLFF.

V is TRBV9 and J is TRBJ2-1; no DNA is available, so the TRBD1 call from TCRdb remains unchecked. The CDR3 is made up of 15 amino acids. Germline CDR1 is SGDLS and CDR2 is YYNGEE. CDR3 residues: CASSVYQGAGNEQFF.

The CDR3 sequence: CASSFGSGRGRKTQYF. The rearrangement links TRBV28 to TRBJ2-5; TCRdb reports TRBD2, a call that lacks DNA to check it against. The CDR3 covers 16 residues. CDR1 and CDR2 (germline): MDHEN, SYDVKM.

The V gene is TRBV24-1, the J gene TRBJ2-1; TCRdb lists TRBD1, though no DNA is available to test this call. Germline V gives CDR1 KGHDR, CDR2 SFDVKD. The CDR3 extends over 16 amino acids. CDR3 protein: CATSDLLGADSNEQFF.

The rearrangement links TRBV4-3 to TRBJ1-5. CDR3 length: 13 residues. Germline V lookup: CDR1 LGHNA, CDR2 YSLEER. The CDR3 region is CASSPHINQPQHF.

The chain employs TRBV20-1 and TRBJ2-1. The CDR3 has 12 residues. Germline CDR1 reads DFQATT; CDR2 reads SNEGSKA (reference sequence). The CDR3: CSASPTLNEQFF.

V and J are TRBV6-2 or TRBV6-3 and TRBJ2-7; with no DNA, the TCRdb D assignment of TRBD1 cannot be verified. Germline V gives CDR1 MNHEY, CDR2 SVGEGT. This CDR3 is 15 amino acids long. The CDR3 loop reads CASSYSTSGGYEQYF.

The chain uses TRBV12-3 or TRBV12-4 and TRBJ2-3; TCRdb reports TRBD1, a call that lacks DNA to check it against. The CDR3 has 14 residues. The CDR3 is CASSSLPGGDTQYF.

The rearrangement links TRBV7-9 to TRBJ2-5; the D gene TCRdb calls, TRBD1, cannot be checked with no DNA. The CDR3 contains 14 residues. Germline V lookup: CDR1 SEHNR, CDR2 FQNEAQ (reference sequence). The CDR3 reads CASDRTGVQETQYF.

The genes are TRBV6-5 and TRBJ2-3; absent DNA, TCRdb's TRBD1 call cannot be checked. The CDR3 sequence is 16 residues long. Germline values: CDR1 MNHEY, CDR2 SVGAGI. CDR3 sequence reads: CASSYGGAGSTDTQYF.

The chain recombines TRBV6-1 with TRBJ1-6; the D call from TCRdb, TRBD1, cannot be confirmed without DNA. The germline V gene has CDR1 MNHNS and CDR2 SASEGT. The CDR3 is 16 residues long. CDR3: CASSGLGGGGSSPLHF.

This chain connects TRBV11-2 to TRBJ2-7; absent DNA, TCRdb's TRBD1 call cannot be checked. The CDR3 totals 13 residues. Looked up from germline, CDR1 is SGHAT and CDR2 is FQNNGV. The CDR3 reads CASSLDGGREQYF.

The genes are TRBV30 and TRBJ2-4. This CDR3 has 13 amino acids. Germline V gene sequence: CDR1 GTSNPN, CDR2 SVGIG (reference sequence). The CDR3 sequence is CAWSVGQLNIQHF.

The chain recombines TRBV7-9 with TRBJ1-5. In germline, CDR1 is SEHNR, CDR2 FQNEAQ (reference sequence). The CDR3 runs to 16 residues. This chain's CDR3 is CASSLTGQAHNQPQHF.

This CDR3 is CASSQDGSGGPTDEQFF. The J gene is TRBJ2-1, the V gene TRBV14; the TRBD1 assignment by TCRdb is unverifiable without DNA. CDR3 length equals 17 residues. The germline CDR1 and CDR2 sequences are SGHDN and FVKESK.

The chain links TRBV6-1 to TRBJ2-7; TCRdb selects TRBD1, and the lack of DNA leaves this call unchecked. The V gene's germline CDR1 is MNHNS and CDR2 SASEGT. The CDR3 loop spans 14 amino acids. The CDR3 reads CASSVGTRVYEQYF.